The T cell receptor beta chain under discussion was sequenced for a study of Ad26.COV2.S vaccination and SARS-CoV-2 variants. The overall study: Doses of Ad26.COV2.S were injected into muscle once or twice, 56 days apart. Findings and limits, study-wide: There was a possibility that the TCR breadth and depth analyses underestimated total T cell responses.

Treatment indicated: roughly 20 received Ad26.COV2.S at low or high dose, single or two shots; about 5 received placebo; per-sample allocation not given. Sampling was performed 63 days after the first vaccine or placebo injection. Aged 18-55 years, donor was enrolled in Boston in about 2020. Points on this clone: Its antigen is not identified.

Germline values: CDR1 MNHNY, CDR2 SVGAGI (reference sequence). The CDR3 contains 15 residues. Losses at the gene ends were 4 bases for V and 4 bases for J; bases not matched to a gene: 4. Sequencing was performed with immunoSEQ multiplex PCR; in TCRdb, only in-frame clones are kept and a portion is missing. The sample lists about 370,000 clones, around 85% seen once, with about 3.6% in the top ten. This receptor was identified in a person aged 18-65 years who received the Ad26.COV2.S COVID-19 vaccine or a placebo. Sequencing was performed on peripheral blood, taken in a trial of Ad26.COV2.S vaccine versus placebo. The chain uses TRBV6-6 and TRBJ2-1, with 10 bases that match TRBD2. The CDR3 DNA sequence: TGTGCCAGCAGTTCTAGCGGGGGACCGTACAATGAGCAGTTCTTC. It specifies CASSSSGGPYNEQFF.